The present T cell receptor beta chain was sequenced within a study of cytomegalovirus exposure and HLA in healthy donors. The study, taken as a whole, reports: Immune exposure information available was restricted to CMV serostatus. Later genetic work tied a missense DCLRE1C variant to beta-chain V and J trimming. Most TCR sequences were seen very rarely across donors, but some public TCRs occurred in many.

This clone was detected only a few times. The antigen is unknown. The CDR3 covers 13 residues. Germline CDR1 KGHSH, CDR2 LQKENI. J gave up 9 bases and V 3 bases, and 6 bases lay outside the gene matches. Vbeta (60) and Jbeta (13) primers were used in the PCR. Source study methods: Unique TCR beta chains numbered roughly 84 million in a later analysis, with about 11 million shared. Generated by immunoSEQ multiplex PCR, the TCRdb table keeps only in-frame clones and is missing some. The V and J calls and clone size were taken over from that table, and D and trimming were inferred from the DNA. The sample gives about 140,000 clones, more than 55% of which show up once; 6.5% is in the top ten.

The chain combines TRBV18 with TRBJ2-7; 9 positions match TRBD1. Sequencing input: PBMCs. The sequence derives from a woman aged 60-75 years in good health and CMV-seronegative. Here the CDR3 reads CASSPGTGLGQYF. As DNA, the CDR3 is TGTGCCAGCTCACCCGGGACAGGGCTCGGGCAGTACTTC.